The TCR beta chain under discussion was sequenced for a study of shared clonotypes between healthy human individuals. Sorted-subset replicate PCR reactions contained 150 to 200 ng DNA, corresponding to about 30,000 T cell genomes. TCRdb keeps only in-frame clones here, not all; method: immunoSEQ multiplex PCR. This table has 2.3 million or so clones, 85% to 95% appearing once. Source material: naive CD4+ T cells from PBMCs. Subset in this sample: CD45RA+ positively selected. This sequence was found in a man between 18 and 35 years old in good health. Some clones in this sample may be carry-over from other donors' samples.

CDR3 protein: CASSPKTATDTQYF. For the CDR3, the DNA is TGTGCCAGCAGTCCTAAGACTGCCACAGATACGCAGTATTTT. The chain combines TRBV7-9 with TRBJ2-3; D is uncertain. Germline V CDR1 and CDR2: SEHNR, FQNEAQ (reference sequence). The length of the CDR3 is 14 residues. V dropped 6 bases and J dropped 2 bases, with 12 bases sitting between them.